This T cell receptor beta chain was identified during a study of blood T cell repertoires in COVID-19. In the study overall: The United States, Italy and Spain were the sources of the acute and convalescent COVID-19 samples.

The trim removed 3 bases at V and 5 bases at J, leaving 10 bases unmatched. In germline, CDR1 is GTSNPN, CDR2 SVGIG (reference sequence). The CDR3 is 14 residues long. As processed by the authors: Counts of nucleated cells, estimated from reference gene primer amplification, were obtained. Data came from immunoSEQ multiplex PCR; TCRdb stores just in-frame clones and leaves some out. The V and J calls and clone size come from that table; D and trimming were worked out from the DNA. Among 200,000 to 250,000 clones listed, roughly 88% were seen once. Cohort 3 donors were reported recovered after two negative PCRs, clearance, or symptom resolution.

The source material was PBMCs or T cells enriched from blood (not recorded which). This clonotype was obtained from a woman aged 50 to 65 who had recovered from COVID-19. The chain links TRBV30 to TRBJ2-7, with 7 bases lining up with TRBD1. This CDR3 is CAWRGTTGLNEQYF. CDR3 coding DNA: TGTGCCTGGAGGGGGACGACAGGGTTAAACGAGCAGTACTTC.